The rows below give T cell receptor beta chains drawn from one sample of a study of blood T cell repertoires in COVID-19. Sequencing was performed with immunoSEQ multiplex PCR; in TCRdb, only in-frame clones are kept and a portion is missing. Among 150,000 to 250,000 clones, roughly 87% were seen once, and the ten largest hold approximately 2.4%. Input material: PBMCs or T cells enriched from blood (not recorded which). All receptors derive from a young woman who had recovered from COVID-19. The CDR3 runs from the conserved cysteine through the conserved F or W. A D gene is named only where the DNA matches it firmly. Size tells how often a clone was seen (once, few, many) or the class of an expanded clone, and some rows leave it out.

>TRBV4-1|TRBD2|-|TRBJ2-7
TGCGCCAGCAGCCAAGAAGAGCGGGGAGGCTACTACGAGCAGTACTTC
CASSQEERGGYYEQYF
>TRBV7-3|-|-|TRBJ2-7
TGTGCCAGCAGCTTAAACGTGGAGGGCGAGCAGTACTTC
CASSLNVEGEQYF
>TRBV5-3|-|-|TRBJ1-2
TGTGCCAGAAGCTTGGGCGTTGAGGACTGGAGCCGGGGCTACACCTTC
CARSLGVEDWSRGYTF
>TRBV6-5|-|-|TRBJ2-4
TGTGCCAGCAGGGCTGCCGGGGGTAGAAACATTCAGTACTTC
CASRAAGGRNIQYF
>TRBV4-1|TRBD1|-|TRBJ2-5
TGCGCCAGCAGCCAAGTTTTCGGGACAGCCGACCGAGGGACCCAGTACTTC
CASSQVFGTADRGTQYF
>TRBV12-3/TRBV12-4|-|-|TRBJ1-1
TGTGCCAGCAGTTTCATTCCAGGGGCTGAAGCTTTCTTT
CASSFIPGAEAFF
>TRBV11-3|TRBD2|once|TRBJ2-5
TGTGCCAGCAGCCCCGAGCGGGGTCGTGAGACCCAGTACTTC
CASSPERGRETQYF
>TRBV19|TRBD1|-|TRBJ1-4
TGTGCCAGTAGTCCGCAACAGGGGGGAAATGAAAAACTGTTTTTT
CASSPQQGGNEKLFF
>TRBV7-9|TRBD1|-|TRBJ2-7
TGTGCCAGCAGCTTGGTAGGACAGGGTTTCTACGAGCAGTACTTC
CASSLVGQGFYEQYF
>TRBV7-2|TRBD2|-|TRBJ2-1
TGTGCCAGCAGCTTAGGAGGGACTAGCGGGGCCTACAATGAGCAGTTCTTC
CASSLGGTSGAYNEQFF
>TRBV10-3|TRBD1|few|TRBJ1-2
TGTGCCATCAGTGACGGGACAGGGGTTATACAGGGCTACACCTTC
CAISDGTGVIQGYTF
>TRBV6-1|-|-|TRBJ1-2
TGTGCCAGCAGTGAAGCGGGCACAAGACACTATGGCTACACCTTC
CASSEAGTRHYGYTF
>TRBV2|TRBD1|few|TRBJ1-1
TGTGCCAGCAGTGAAGGGTTCGGCAGGGGGGAAACTGAAGCTTTCTTT
CASSEGFGRGETEAFF
>TRBV4-1|-|-|TRBJ1-2
TGCGCCAGCAGCCAAGTGTCCAGGGAAAACTATGGCTACACCTTC
CASSQVSRENYGYTF
>TRBV13|-|-|TRBJ1-2
TGTGCCAGCAGCCAGGCACAACACTATGGCTACACCTTC
CASSQAQHYGYTF
>TRBV6-5|-|-|TRBJ1-3
TGTGCCAGCAGCCGGGGGTTGGGAAACACCATATATTTT
CASSRGLGNTIYF
>TRBV5-5|-|-|TRBJ1-3
TGTGCCAGCAGCTGGACAGTTAGCTCTGGAAACACCATATATTTT
CASSWTVSSGNTIYF
>TRBV15|TRBD1|-|TRBJ1-1
TGTGCCACCAGCAGAGATAAGGGGACAGGGCGAAGCACTGAAGCTTTCTTT
CATSRDKGTGRSTEAFF
>TRBV7-2|TRBD1|-|TRBJ2-7
TGTGCCAGCAGCTCCCTCCTCGGACAGGGTATCTCCTACGAGCAGTACTTC
CASSSLLGQGISYEQYF
>TRBV29-1|-|-|TRBJ1-1
TGCAGCGCCGTTAACACTGAAGCTTTCTTT
CSAVNTEAFF
>TRBV11-3|-|-|TRBJ2-7
TGTGCCAGCAGCTTTGAGCCCTCCTACGAGCAGTACTTC
CASSFEPSYEQYF
>TRBV7-3|-|-|TRBJ1-2
TGTGCCAGCAGCTTAACAGGGGCGGATGGCTACACCTTC
CASSLTGADGYTF
>TRBV3-1/TRBV3-2|-|-|TRBJ2-7
TGTGCCAGCAGCCAGTCAGTGGACGAGCAGTACTTC
CASSQSVDEQYF
>TRBV4-3|TRBD1|-|TRBJ2-1
TGCGCCAGCAGCCCGGACAGGGGCAATGAGCAGTTCTTC
CASSPDRGNEQFF
>TRBV11-3|TRBD1|-|TRBJ2-7
TGTGCCAGCAGGGCTACAGGGGGCGCCCCGTGGGAGCAGTACTTC
CASRATGGAPWEQYF
>TRBV5-1|TRBD1|once|TRBJ1-1
TGCGCCAGCAGCTTCCAACAGGGGGAAGCTTTCTTT
CASSFQQGEAFF
>TRBV7-2|-|-|TRBJ1-2
TGTGCCAGCAGCTCCAGGCCGAGGGGGTCATATGGCTACACCTTC
CASSSRPRGSYGYTF
>TRBV5-1|TRBD2|-|TRBJ2-5
TGCGCCAGCAGCTTGGTGACTAGCGGGGTAGGGCAAGAGACCCAGTACTTC
CASSLVTSGVGQETQYF